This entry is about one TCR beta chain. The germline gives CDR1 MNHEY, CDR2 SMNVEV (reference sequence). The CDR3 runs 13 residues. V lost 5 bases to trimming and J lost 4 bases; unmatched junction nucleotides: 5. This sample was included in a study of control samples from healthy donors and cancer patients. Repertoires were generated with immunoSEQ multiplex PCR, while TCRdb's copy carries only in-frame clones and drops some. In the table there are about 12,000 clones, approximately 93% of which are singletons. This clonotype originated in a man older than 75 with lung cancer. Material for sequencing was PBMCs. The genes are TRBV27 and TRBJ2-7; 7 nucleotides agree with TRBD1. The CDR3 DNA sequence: TGTGCCAGCAGTCTGACAGGGAATTACGAGCAGTACTTC. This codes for CASSLTGNYEQYF.